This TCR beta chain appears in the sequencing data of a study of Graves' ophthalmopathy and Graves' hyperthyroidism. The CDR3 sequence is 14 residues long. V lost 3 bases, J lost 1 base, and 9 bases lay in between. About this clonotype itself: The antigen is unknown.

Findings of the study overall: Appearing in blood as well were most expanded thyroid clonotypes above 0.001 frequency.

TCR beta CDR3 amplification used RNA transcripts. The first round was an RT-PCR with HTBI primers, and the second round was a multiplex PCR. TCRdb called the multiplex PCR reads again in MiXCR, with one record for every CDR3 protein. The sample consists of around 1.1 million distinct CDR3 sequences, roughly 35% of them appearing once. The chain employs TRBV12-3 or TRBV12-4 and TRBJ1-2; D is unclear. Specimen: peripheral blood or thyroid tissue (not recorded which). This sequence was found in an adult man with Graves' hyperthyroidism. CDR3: CASSFEMSNYGYTF. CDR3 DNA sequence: TGTGCCAGCAGTTTCGAGATGAGTAACTATGGCTACACCTTC.